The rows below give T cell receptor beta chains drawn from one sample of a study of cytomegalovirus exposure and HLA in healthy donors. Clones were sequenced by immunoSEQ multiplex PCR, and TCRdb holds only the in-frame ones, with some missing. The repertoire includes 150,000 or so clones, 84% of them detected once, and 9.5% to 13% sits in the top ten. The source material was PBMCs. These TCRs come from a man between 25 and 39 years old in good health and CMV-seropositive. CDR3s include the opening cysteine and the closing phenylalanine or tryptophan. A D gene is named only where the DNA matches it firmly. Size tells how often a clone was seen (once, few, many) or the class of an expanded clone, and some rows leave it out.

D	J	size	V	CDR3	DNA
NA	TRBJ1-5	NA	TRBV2	CASSLNHQPQHF	TGTGCCAGCAGCCTAAACCATCAGCCCCAGCATTTT
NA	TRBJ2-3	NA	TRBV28	CASTAWGLGDTQYF	TGTGCCAGCACCGCCTGGGGGCTTGGAGATACGCAGTATTTT
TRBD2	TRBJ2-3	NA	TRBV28	CASSRRLAGGASTDTQYF	TGTGCCAGCAGTAGAAGACTAGCGGGGGGGGCGAGCACAGATACGCAGTATTTT
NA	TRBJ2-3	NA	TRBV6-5	CASSYRRGRDTQYF	TGTGCCAGCAGTTACAGGAGGGGGCGGGATACGCAGTATTTT
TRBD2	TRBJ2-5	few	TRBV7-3	CASSPLAGGRETQYF	TGTGCCAGCAGCCCTCTAGCGGGAGGTAGAGAGACCCAGTACTTC
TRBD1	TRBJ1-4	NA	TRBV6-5	CASASTGSNEKLFF	TGTGCCAGCGCGTCGACAGGGAGTAATGAAAAACTGTTTTTT
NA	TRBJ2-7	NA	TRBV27	CASSLTGAYEQYF	TGTGCCAGCAGTTTAACAGGCGCCTACGAGCAGTACTTC
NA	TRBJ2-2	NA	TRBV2	CASGKTANTGELFF	TGTGCCAGCGGAAAAACAGCGAACACCGGGGAGCTGTTTTTT
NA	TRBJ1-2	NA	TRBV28	CASSRQSNYGYTF	TGTGCCAGCAGCAGACAATCTAACTATGGCTACACCTTC
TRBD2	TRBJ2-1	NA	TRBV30	CAWLAGTSNEQFF	TGTGCCTGGCTGGCCGGGACTAGCAATGAGCAGTTCTTC
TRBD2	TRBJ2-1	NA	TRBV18	CASSPPDGGAWNEQFF	TGTGCCAGCTCACCACCCGACGGGGGGGCCTGGAATGAGCAGTTCTTC
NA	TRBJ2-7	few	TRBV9	CASSETQAYEQYF	TGTGCCAGCAGCGAGACCCAGGCCTACGAGCAGTACTTC
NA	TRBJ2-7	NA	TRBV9	CASSVDGYKGVEQYF	TGTGCCAGCAGCGTAGATGGTTATAAGGGGGTCGAGCAGTACTTC
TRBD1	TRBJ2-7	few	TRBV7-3	CASSLSQGASYEQYF	TGTGCCAGCAGCTTATCCCAGGGGGCGTCATACGAGCAGTACTTC
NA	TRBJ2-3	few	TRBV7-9	CASSFRTSSTDTQYF	TGTGCCAGCAGCTTCCGGACATCGAGCACAGATACGCAGTATTTT
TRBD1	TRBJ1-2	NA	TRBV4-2	CASSLLQGSNYGYTF	TGTGCCAGCAGCCTCTTACAGGGGTCTAACTATGGCTACACCTTC
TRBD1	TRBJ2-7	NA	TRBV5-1	CASSHGRDRVVYEQYF	TGCGCCAGCAGCCACGGCCGGGACAGGGTCGTGTACGAGCAGTACTTC